The 9 T cell receptor beta chains given below trace back to one sample, sequenced in a study of PD-L1 blockade in urothelial cancer. Time point defined: peripheral blood 6 weeks after treatment start. Sequencing was performed with immunoSEQ multiplex PCR; in TCRdb, only in-frame clones are kept and a portion is missing. The sample lists tens of thousands of clones; 88% were seen once. Here the sequenced sample was PBMCs, taken around atezolizumab (anti-PD-L1) treatment. The receptors were sampled from a man aged 55-75 years with urothelial cancer.

This chain joins TRBV28 and TRBJ2-3; D unclear. V gave up 1 base and J gave up 4 bases, with 6 bases separating them. CDR3 length equals 13 residues. Germline V gives CDR1 MDHEN, CDR2 SYDVKM. CDR3 region: CASSLSVPDTQYF. The CDR3 DNA follows: TGTGCCAGCAGTTTATCCGTTCCAGATACGCAGTATTTT.

Only a few counts were recorded for this clone. This chain uses TRBV29-1 with TRBJ1-1, with 10 bases that match TRBD1. V was clipped by 6 bases and J by 4 bases; unmatched bases: 8. Germline V gives CDR1 SQVTM, CDR2 ANQGSEA. The CDR3 loop spans 14 amino acids. Here the CDR3 DNA reads TGCAGCGTCTCTTTGTGGACAGGGGGCACTGAAGCTTTCTTT. This translates into CSVSLWTGGTEAFF. The entire variable domain, with the rest obtained from reference TRBV29-1 and TRBJ1-1, is as follows: SAVISQKPSRDICQRGTSLTIQCQVDSQVTMMFWYRQQPGQSLTLIATANQGSEATYESGFVIDKFPISRPNLTFSTLTVSNMSPEDSSIYLCSVSLWTGGTEAFFGQGTRLTVV.

V usage is TRBV7-9 and J usage is TRBJ2-5; TRBD2 might be the D (5 bases). The germline V gene has CDR1 SEHNR and CDR2 FQNEAQ (reference sequence). Trimming took off 1 base at V and 0 bases at J, with 15 bases between the two ends. The CDR3 covers 17 residues. CDR3 sequence (DNA): TGTGCCAGCAGCTTAGATGAGGGATGGGAGTACCAAGAGACCCAGTACTTC. This sequence encodes CASSLDEGWEYQETQYF.

The chain uses TRBV6-4 and TRBJ2-1, with D perhaps TRBD1 (5 bases). Germline V CDR1 and CDR2: MRHNA, SNTAGT. The germline V and J ends were trimmed by 0 bases and 10 bases, with 10 bases remaining between them. This CDR3 comprises 13 residues. CDR3 region: CASSDSTAREQFF. Here the CDR3 DNA reads TGTGCCAGCAGTGACTCGACAGCTCGCGAGCAGTTCTTC.

The chain links TRBV2 to TRBJ2-3, with a weak D call TRBD1 (5 bases). CDR3 size: 13 residues. Germline V lookup: CDR1 SNHLY, CDR2 FYNNEI. V lost 5 bases, J lost 1 base, and 7 bases lay in between. CDR3: CASSTGRTDTQYF. CDR3 bases: TGTGCCAGCAGTACAGGCCGCACAGATACGCAGTATTTT. The variable domain in full, with the rest retrieved from reference TRBV2 and TRBJ2-3, is EPEVTQTPSHQVTQMGQEVILRCVPISNHLYFYWYRQILGQKVEFLVSFYNNEISEKSEIFDDQFSVERPDGSNFTLKIRSTKLEDSAMYFCASSTGRTDTQYFGPGTRLTVL.

The J gene is TRBJ1-1, the V gene TRBV7-2; maybe TRBD1 (5 bases). CDR1 is SGHTA, CDR2 FQGNSA, per germline. The V end was cut by 3 bases, the J end by 1 base, with 9 bases between. CDR3 length equals 14 residues. The chain's CDR3 is CASSFSGQNTEAFF. The DNA for the CDR3 is TGTGCCAGCAGCTTCTCAGGACAGAACACTGAAGCTTTCTTT.

This chain links TRBV30 with TRBJ1-2; D perhaps matches TRBD1 (5 bases). This CDR3 contains 13 residues. Deletions cut 2 bases from V and 4 bases from J, with 11 bases between. Per the germline V gene, CDR1 is GTSNPN and CDR2 is SVGIG (reference sequence). CDR3 nucleotide sequence: TGTGCCTGGAGTTCTTTCAGGGTCTATGGCTACACCTTC. Residues: CAWSSFRVYGYTF.

This clone showed up just once. The J gene is TRBJ1-5, the V gene TRBV18; D not resolved. Trimming left V 5 bases short and J 3 bases short, with 14 bases between. The CDR3 has 15 residues. The V gene's germline CDR1 is KGHSH and CDR2 LQKENI. The CDR3 coding sequence is TGTGCCAGCTCATGGGCCCCGGTTGACAATCAGCCCCAGCATTTT. Protein sequence: CASSWAPVDNQPQHF.

The chain carries TRBV7-2 and TRBJ2-2; 8 nucleotides align to TRBD1. Trimming removed 3 bases from V and 2 bases from J; junction bases left unmatched: 11. The length of the CDR3 is 18 residues. CDR1 and CDR2 from the germline V gene are SGHTA and FQGNSA. The CDR3, as DNA: TGTGCCAGCAGCTTTAGCCGGGTTGGGACAGGAAACACCGGGGAGCTGTTTTTT. It encodes CASSFSRVGTGNTGELFF.